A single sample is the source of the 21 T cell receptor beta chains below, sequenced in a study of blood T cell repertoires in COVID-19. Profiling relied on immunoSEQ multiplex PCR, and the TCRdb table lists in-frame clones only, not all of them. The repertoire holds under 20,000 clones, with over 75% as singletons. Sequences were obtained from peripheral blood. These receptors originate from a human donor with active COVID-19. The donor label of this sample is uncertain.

The CDR3 bases are TGTGCCAGCAGTACGCTCCGACAGGGGACTAACACTGAAGCTTTCTTT. Amino acids: CASSTLRQGTNTEAFF. V is TRBV27 and J is TRBJ1-1; 8 nucleotides align to TRBD1. The CDR3 runs to 16 residues. CDR1 MNHEY and CDR2 SMNVEV come from the germline V gene (reference sequence). Unmatched junction bases numbered 10, after V lost 5 bases and J lost 2 bases.

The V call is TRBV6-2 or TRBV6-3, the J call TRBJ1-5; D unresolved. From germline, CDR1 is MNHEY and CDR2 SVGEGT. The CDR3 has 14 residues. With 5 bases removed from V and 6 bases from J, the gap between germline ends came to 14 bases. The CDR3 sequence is CASSEGWTGQPQHF. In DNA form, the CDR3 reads TGTGCCAGCAGTGAGGGCTGGACGGGTCAGCCCCAGCATTTT.

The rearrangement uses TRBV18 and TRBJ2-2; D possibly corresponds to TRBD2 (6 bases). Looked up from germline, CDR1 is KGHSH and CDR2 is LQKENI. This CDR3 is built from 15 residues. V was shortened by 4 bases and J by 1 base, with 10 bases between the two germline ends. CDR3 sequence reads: CASSLGTGNTGELFF. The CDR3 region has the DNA TGTGCCAGCTCACTAGGGACTGGGAACACCGGGGAGCTGTTTTTT.

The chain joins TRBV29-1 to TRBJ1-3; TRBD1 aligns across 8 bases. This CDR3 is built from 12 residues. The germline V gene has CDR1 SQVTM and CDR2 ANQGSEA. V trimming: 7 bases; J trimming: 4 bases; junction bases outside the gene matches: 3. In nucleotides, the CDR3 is TGCAGCGGGACAGGGCGCGGAAACACCATATATTTT. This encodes CSGTGRGNTIYF.

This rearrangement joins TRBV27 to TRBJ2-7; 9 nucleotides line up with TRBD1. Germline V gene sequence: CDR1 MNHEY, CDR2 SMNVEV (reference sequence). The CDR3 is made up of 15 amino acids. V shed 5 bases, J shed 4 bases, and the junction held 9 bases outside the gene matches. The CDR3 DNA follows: TGTGCCAGCAGTCCACTCAGGGACAGGGTGTACGAGCAGTACTTC. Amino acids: CASSPLRDRVYEQYF.

The CDR3 nucleotides are TGTGCCAGCAGCTTAAGAGTTAGGGGGCTAATACAAAACCAAAACACTGAAGCTTTCTTT. Amino acid sequence: CASSLRVRGLIQNQNTEAFF. The chain couples TRBV7-3 to TRBJ1-1, with 7 bases lining up with TRBD1. The CDR3 has 20 residues. Germline CDR1 and CDR2: SGHTA and FQGTGA. V gave up 1 base and J gave up 2 bases; unmatched junction bases: 19.

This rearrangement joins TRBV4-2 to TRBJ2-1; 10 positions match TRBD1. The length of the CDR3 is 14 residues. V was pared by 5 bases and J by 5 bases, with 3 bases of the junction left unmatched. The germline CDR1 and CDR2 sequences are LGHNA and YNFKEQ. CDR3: CASSSDRGNNEQFF. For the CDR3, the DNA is TGTGCCAGCAGCTCGGACAGGGGGAACAATGAGCAGTTCTTC.

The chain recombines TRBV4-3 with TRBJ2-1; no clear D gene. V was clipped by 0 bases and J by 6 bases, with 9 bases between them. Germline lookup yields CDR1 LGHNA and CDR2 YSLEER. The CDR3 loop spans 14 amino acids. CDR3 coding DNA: TGCGCCAGCAGCCAAGAAAGCCGGGTCAATGAGCAGTTCTTC. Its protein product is CASSQESRVNEQFF.

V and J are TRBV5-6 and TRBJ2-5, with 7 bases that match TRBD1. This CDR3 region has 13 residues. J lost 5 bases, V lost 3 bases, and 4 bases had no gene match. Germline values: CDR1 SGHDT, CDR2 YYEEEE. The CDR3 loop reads CASSSGTVETQYF. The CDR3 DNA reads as TGTGCCAGCAGCTCCGGGACAGTGGAGACCCAGTACTTC.

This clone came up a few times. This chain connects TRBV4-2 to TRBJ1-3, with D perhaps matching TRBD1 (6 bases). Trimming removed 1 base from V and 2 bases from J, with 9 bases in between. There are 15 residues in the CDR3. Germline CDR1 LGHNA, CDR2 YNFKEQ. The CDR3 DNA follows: TGTGCCAGCAGCCAAGTAGCAGGGGCTGGAAACACCATATATTTT. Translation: CASSQVAGAGNTIYF.

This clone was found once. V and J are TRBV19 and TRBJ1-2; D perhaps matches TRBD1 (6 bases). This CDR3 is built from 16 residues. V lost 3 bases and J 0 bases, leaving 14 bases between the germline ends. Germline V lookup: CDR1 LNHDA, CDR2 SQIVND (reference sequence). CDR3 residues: CASSIRQGIANYGYTF. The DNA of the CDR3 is TGTGCCAGTAGTATTCGTCAGGGGATCGCTAACTATGGCTACACCTTC. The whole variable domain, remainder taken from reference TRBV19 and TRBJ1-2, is DGGITQSPKYLFRKEGQNVTLSCEQNLNHDAMYWYRQDPGQGLRLIYYSQIVNDFQKGDIAEGYSVSREKKESFPLTVTSAQKNPTAFYLCASSIRQGIANYGYTFGSGTRLTVV.

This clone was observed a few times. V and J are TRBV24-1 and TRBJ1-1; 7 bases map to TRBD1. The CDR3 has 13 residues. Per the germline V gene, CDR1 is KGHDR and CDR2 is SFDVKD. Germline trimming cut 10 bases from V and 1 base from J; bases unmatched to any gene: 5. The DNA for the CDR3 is TGTGCCACTAGGGACAGATCGAACACTGAAGCTTTCTTT. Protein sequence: CATRDRSNTEAFF.

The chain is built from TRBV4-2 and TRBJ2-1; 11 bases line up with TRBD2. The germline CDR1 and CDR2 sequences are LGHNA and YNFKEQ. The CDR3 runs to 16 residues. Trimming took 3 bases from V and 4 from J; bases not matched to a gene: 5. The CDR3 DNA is TGTGCCAGCAGCCACCAACTAGCGGGGGATTACAATGAGCAGTTCTTC. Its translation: CASSHQLAGDYNEQFF.

CDR3 bases: TGTGCCAGCTCACCCGTCAGCGGGGGGGGCATGGAGCAGTACTTC. This codes for CASSPVSGGGMEQYF. The chain combines TRBV18 with TRBJ2-7, with 10 bases fitting TRBD2. Germline values: CDR1 KGHSH, CDR2 LQKENI. This CDR3 contains 15 residues. The J segment lost 7 bases and the V segment lost 3 bases, leaving 9 bases of the junction unmatched.

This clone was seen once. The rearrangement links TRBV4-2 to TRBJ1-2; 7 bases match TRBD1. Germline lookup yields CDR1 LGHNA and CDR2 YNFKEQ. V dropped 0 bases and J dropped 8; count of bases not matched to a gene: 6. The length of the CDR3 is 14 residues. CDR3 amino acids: CASSQDRTGGGYTF. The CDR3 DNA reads TGTGCCAGCAGCCAAGACAGGACAGGAGGAGGCTACACCTTC.

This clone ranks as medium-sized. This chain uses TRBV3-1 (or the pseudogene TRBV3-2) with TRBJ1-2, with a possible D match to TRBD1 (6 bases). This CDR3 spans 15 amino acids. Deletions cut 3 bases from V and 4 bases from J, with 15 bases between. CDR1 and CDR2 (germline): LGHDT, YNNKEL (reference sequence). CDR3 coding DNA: TGTGCCAGCAGCCACCAGGACAGATTTGGCTATGGCTACACCTTC. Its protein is CASSHQDRFGYGYTF.

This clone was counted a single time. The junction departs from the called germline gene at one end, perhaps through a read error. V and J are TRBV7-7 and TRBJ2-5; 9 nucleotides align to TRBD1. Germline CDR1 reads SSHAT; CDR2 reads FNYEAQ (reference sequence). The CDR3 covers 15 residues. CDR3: CASSFSDRGGETQYF. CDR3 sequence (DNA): TGTGCTAGCAGCTTCTCGGACAGGGGCGGGGAGACCCAGTACTTC.

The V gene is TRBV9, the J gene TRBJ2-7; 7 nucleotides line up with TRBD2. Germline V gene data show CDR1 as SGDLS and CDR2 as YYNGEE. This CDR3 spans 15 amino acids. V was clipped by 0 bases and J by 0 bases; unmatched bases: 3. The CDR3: CASSVGGGGSYEQYF. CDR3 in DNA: TGTGCCAGCAGCGTAGGAGGCGGGGGCTCCTACGAGCAGTACTTC.

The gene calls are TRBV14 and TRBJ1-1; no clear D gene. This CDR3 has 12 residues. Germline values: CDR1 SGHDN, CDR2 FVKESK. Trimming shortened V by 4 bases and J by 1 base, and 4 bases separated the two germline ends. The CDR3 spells CASSLANTEAFF. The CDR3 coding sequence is TGTGCCAGCAGCCTGGCGAACACTGAAGCTTTCTTT.

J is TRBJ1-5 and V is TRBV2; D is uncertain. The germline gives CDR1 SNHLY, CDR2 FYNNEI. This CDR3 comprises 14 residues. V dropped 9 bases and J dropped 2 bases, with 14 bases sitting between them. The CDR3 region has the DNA TGTGCCAGTGCTCGCCTAGCGGGCAATCAGCCCCAGCATTTT. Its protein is CASARLAGNQPQHF.

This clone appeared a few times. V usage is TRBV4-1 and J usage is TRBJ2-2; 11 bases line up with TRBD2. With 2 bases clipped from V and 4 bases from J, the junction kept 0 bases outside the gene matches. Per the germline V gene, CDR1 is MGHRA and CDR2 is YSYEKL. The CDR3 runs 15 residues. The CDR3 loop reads CASSQLAGGTGELFF. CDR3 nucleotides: TGCGCCAGCAGCCAACTAGCGGGGGGCACCGGGGAGCTGTTTTTT.